These 8 T cell receptor beta chains came from one sample sequenced in a study of beta chain bispecific antibodies for T cell cancers. Their antigens remain unidentified. From the 5' RACE reads, TCRdb called clonotypes with MiXCR, one entry per CDR3 protein. The sample has some 20,000 distinct CDR3 sequences, 2% to 2.5% seen once. Notes on the study in general: Normal T cells contributed less of the targeted TRBV signal than the leukemia cells did. After anti-TRBV12 rather than anti-CD19 exposure, TRBV12-3 made up approximately 99% less of total TRBV signal.

Expansion lasted 3 days, with either anti-CD3 antibody OKT3 or CD3/CD28 beads. The sequences come from healthy donor T cells cultured with leukemia cells, collected from a culture containing a bispecific antibody targeting TCR Vbeta12. These receptors were collected from a human donor in good health. Some clones in this sample may be carry-over from other donors' samples.

This sequence joins TRBV15 and TRBJ2-7; 11 bases align to TRBD2. CDR3 length equals 18 residues. Germline V gene sequence: CDR1 LNHNV, CDR2 YYDKDF (reference sequence). After removal of 0 bases from V and 2 bases from J, the junction contained 9 bases not matched to a gene. CDR3 sequence (DNA): TGTGCCACCAGCAGAGAACTAGCGGGGGCCCTGCCCACCTACGAGCAGTACTTC. It is translated as CATSRELAGALPTYEQYF.

This clonotype counts as medium-sized (0.01 to 0.1%). The rearrangement joins TRBV20-1 to TRBJ1-5; D is ambiguous. CDR1 and CDR2 from the germline V gene are DFQATT and SNEGSKA (reference sequence). The V gene lost 6 bases and the J gene lost 3 bases, with 12 bases spanning the gap. The CDR3 consists of 13 residues. CDR3 in DNA: TGCAGTGCAGTCCGGGGAATCAATCAGCCCCAGCATTTT. This encodes CSAVRGINQPQHF.

This clonotype was detected ten times or more. This sequence joins TRBV7-9 and TRBJ2-2, with a weak D call TRBD1 (6 bases). Germline CDR1 and CDR2: SEHNR and FQNEAQ (reference sequence). V dropped 6 bases and J dropped 2 bases, with 10 bases sitting between them. CDR3 length equals 14 residues. CDR3 DNA sequence: TGTGCCAGCAGTCGGGACACCAACACCGGGGAGCTGTTTTTT. Encoded protein: CASSRDTNTGELFF.

This clonotype was observed at least ten times. The rearrangement joins TRBV9 to TRBJ1-1; no definite D call. The CDR3 has 13 amino acids. Germline V lookup: CDR1 SGDLS, CDR2 YYNGEE. V dropped 0 bases and J dropped 2 bases, with 5 bases sitting between them. CDR3 in amino acids: CASSVVPNTEAFF. The CDR3 DNA reads as TGTGCCAGCAGCGTAGTTCCTAACACTGAAGCTTTCTTT.

The chain is built from TRBV5-1 and TRBJ1-3; D call uncertain. The CDR3 is 17 amino acids. Germline CDR1 SGHRS, CDR2 YFSETQ. Trimming pared 4 bases from V and 1 base from J, leaving 18 bases between. The CDR3 region is CASSPSRQDLSGNTIYF. In DNA, the CDR3 is TGCGCCAGCAGCCCGTCTAGGCAGGACCTTTCTGGAAACACCATATATTTT.

In its sample, this clonotype was seen a few times. A clone one base away is much larger, so this may be a read error. V and J are TRBV20-1 and TRBJ2-7; D is possibly TRBD1 (5 bases). CDR3 size: 14 residues. Germline assignment: CDR1 DFQATT and CDR2 SNEGSKA (reference sequence). CDR3 in DNA: TGCAGTGCTAGACCGTTACAGGTTACCTACGAGCAGCACTTC. It is translated as CSARPLQVTYEQHF.

This clonotype showed up many times. The chain is built from TRBV5-6 and TRBJ1-1; 7 nucleotides align to TRBD1. CDR3 length equals 14 residues. The germline CDR1 and CDR2 sequences are SGHDT and YYEEEE. V lost 4 bases and J lost 11; bases outside the gene matches: 14. For the CDR3, the DNA is TGTGCCAGCAGCCCTTGGAATGAGGGGGCGCGTGCTTTCTTT. This encodes CASSPWNEGARAFF.

The table lists this clonotype with a few counts. The V gene is TRBV19, the J gene TRBJ2-7; no clear D gene. The V gene's germline CDR1 is LNHDA and CDR2 SQIVND (reference sequence). V lost 4 bases to trimming and J lost 2 bases, with 9 bases between them. The CDR3 totals 13 residues. CDR3 loop: CASSTGPTYEQYF. CDR3 nucleotides: TGTGCCAGTAGTACCGGACCGACCTACGAGCAGTACTTC.